Sequencing of this T cell receptor (beta chain) was carried out in a study of CD8+CD57+ T cells in acquired aplastic anemia. Study-level information: Across the sorted CD4+ and CD8+ cells, DNA amounts averaged roughly 3 ug.

This clonotype was recorded many times. Patients picked for sequencing had shown CD8+CD57+ cell expansion detected by flow cytometry. Researchers used genomic DNA as the template to profile TCR beta VDJ and CDR3. Via MiXCR, TCRdb re-called the reads, giving one row per CDR3 protein. The sample includes around 220,000 distinct CDR3 sequences, approximately 51% of them seen just once. The CDR3 covers 14 residues. From germline, CDR1 is LGHDT and CDR2 YNNKEL (reference sequence). With 4 bases removed from V and 4 bases from J, the gap between germline ends came to 13 bases. This chain joins TRBV3-1 and TRBJ1-1; D is perhaps TRBD1 (5 bases). The sample consisted of sorted CD4+, CD8+, or CD8+CD57+ T cells (not recorded which) from PBMCs. This clonotype originated in a human donor with aplastic anemia. DNA for the CDR3: TGTGCCAGCAGCCCCGCGGGCAGGGCCACTGAAGCTTTCTTT. As protein: CASSPAGRATEAFF.